The rows below give T cell receptor beta chains drawn from one sample of a study of blood T cell repertoires in COVID-19. The assay was immunoSEQ multiplex PCR, and TCRdb's table has in-frame clones only and misses some. The sample yields fewer than 350,000 clones, roughly 90% seen once. Sequencing used PBMCs or T cells enriched from blood (not recorded which). These receptors originate from a woman aged 30 to 39 who had been exposed to COVID-19. The CDR3 runs from the conserved cysteine through the conserved F or W. Fields, in order: D gene, V gene, J gene, clone size, CDR3 DNA, CDR3 protein. D genes are given only for firm matches. Only part of the rows carry a size: once, few, many, or a class if the clone is expanded.

>-|TRBV21-1|TRBJ1-2|once
TGTGCCAGCAGCAAATCGGGACAGGGGGCCGAAGGCTACACCTTC
CASSKSGQGAEGYTF
>TRBD2|TRBV7-3|TRBJ2-5|-
TGTGCCAGCAGCTTAGGGACTAGTTCCAGGGAGACCCAGTACTTC
CASSLGTSSRETQYF
>TRBD1|TRBV27|TRBJ2-2|-
TGTGCCAGCATTCCGACAGGGGGACTCACCGGGGAGCTGTTTTTT
CASIPTGGLTGELFF
>-|TRBV6-5|TRBJ1-1|once
TGTGCCAGCAGTCGGAGGGAAGCTCACACTGAAGCTTTCTTT
CASSRREAHTEAFF
>-|TRBV19|TRBJ1-2|-
TGTGCCAGTATCCCCACGGGGGGGTATGGCTACACCTTC
CASIPTGGYGYTF
>TRBD1|TRBV29-1|TRBJ1-5|-
TGCAGCGTCCATACTGGACAGGGGGTAAATCAGCCCCAGCATTTT
CSVHTGQGVNQPQHF
>TRBD2|TRBV9|TRBJ2-4|-
TGTGCCAGCAGCTTTGGACTAGCGGGAGGGGGTAAGGGCAAAAACATTCAGTACTTC
CASSFGLAGGGKGKNIQYF
>-|TRBV3-1/TRBV3-2|TRBJ1-6|-
TGTGCCAGCAGCCAAATTCGGTCGGATAATTCACCCCTCCACTTT
CASSQIRSDNSPLHF
>-|TRBV21-1|TRBJ1-5|-
TGTGCCAGCAGCTCGACAGGGGTCCCGCTGATGAATCAGCCCCAGCATTTT
CASSSTGVPLMNQPQHF
>-|TRBV18|TRBJ1-2|few
TGTGCCAGCTCACCAGGGGGCAACTATGGCTACACCTTC
CASSPGGNYGYTF
>-|TRBV28|TRBJ1-2|-
TGTGCCAGCAGTTCCATGGGCGGGGCGGGGTTGGGCTATGGCTACACCTTC
CASSSMGGAGLGYGYTF
>-|TRBV19|TRBJ2-2|-
TGTGCCAGTAACCGGGGGGCAGGCGCGAACACCGGGGAGCTGTTTTTT
CASNRGAGANTGELFF
>TRBD1|TRBV10-3|TRBJ1-5|-
TGTGCCGTCGGGACAGGGGAGGGTCAGCCCCAGCATTTT
CAVGTGEGQPQHF
>-|TRBV18|TRBJ2-2|-
TGTGCCAGCTCACCCATGACACCCGCGAACACCGGGGAGCTGTTTTTT
CASSPMTPANTGELFF
>TRBD2|TRBV5-1|TRBJ2-5|-
TGCGCCAGCAGCTTGGTCAGCGGGAGGGCCGAGACCCAGTACTTC
CASSLVSGRAETQYF
>TRBD1|TRBV27|TRBJ2-3|once
TGTGCCAGCACTAGTAGGGGGCGTGATACGCAGTATTTT
CASTSRGRDTQYF
>TRBD1|TRBV6-5|TRBJ1-2|-
TGTGCCAGCAGTTCGGACAGGGTTGGGTATGGCTACACCTTC
CASSSDRVGYGYTF
>-|TRBV27|TRBJ2-1|-
TGTGCCAGCAGAACAGGATATGAGCAGTTCTTC
CASRTGYEQFF
>TRBD1|TRBV5-6|TRBJ2-5|-
TGTGCCAGCAGCTCCGGGACAGGGGGCTGGGAGACCCAGTACTTC
CASSSGTGGWETQYF
>TRBD2|TRBV2|TRBJ2-7|-
TGTGCCAGCAGTGCCCCGAGCGGGAGGGCCCCCGAGCAGTACTTC
CASSAPSGRAPEQYF
>TRBD1|TRBV2|TRBJ1-5|-
TGTGCCAGCAGCGAGGGACAGGTAAACAATCAGCCCCAGCATTTT
CASSEGQVNNQPQHF
>TRBD2|TRBV5-1|TRBJ2-1|-
TGCGCCAGCAGCTTGGAGCTAGCGGGAGCACGGGAGCAGTTCTTC
CASSLELAGAREQFF
>-|TRBV30|TRBJ2-3|-
TGTGCCTGGAGTGGCCTGTACCGGGAGAGCTCCGTAGGAATAGATACGCAGTATTTT
CAWSGLYRESSVGIDTQYF
>-|TRBV14|TRBJ2-1|-
TGTGCCAGCAGCCAAGACCGGGAAGGGATTTACAATGAGCAGTTCTTC
CASSQDREGIYNEQFF
>-|TRBV19|TRBJ1-4|-
TGTGCCAGTAGCAAAGCAGGGCATGAAAAACTGTTTTTT
CASSKAGHEKLFF
>TRBD2|TRBV27|TRBJ2-7|-
TGTGCCAGCGCTGAGCGGGAGTACTACGAGCAGTACTTC
CASAEREYYEQYF
>-|TRBV7-5|TRBJ1-3|-
TGTGCCAGAAGCCGCAGGTACGGCTCTGGAAACACCATATATTTT
CARSRRYGSGNTIYF
>-|TRBV28|TRBJ2-7|-
TGTGCCAGCAGTGCGGGACAGAACTACGAGCAGTACTTC
CASSAGQNYEQYF
>TRBD2|TRBV27|TRBJ2-7|-
TGTGCCAGCAGCTCACTGGGACTAGCGTTCGACGAGCAGTACTTC
CASSSLGLAFDEQYF
>TRBD1|TRBV29-1|TRBJ2-7|-
TGCAGCGTTGAGCCCAGGGACAGGCCGTACGAGCAGTACTTC
CSVEPRDRPYEQYF
>TRBD2|TRBV9|TRBJ2-3|few
TGTGCCAGCAGCCCCCCTGTTTCCGCGGGAGCGAGAGATACGCAGTATTTT
CASSPPVSAGARDTQYF
>TRBD2|TRBV27|TRBJ2-1|-
TGTGCCAGCATCTCATATCCTAGCGGGAGCTTTGAGCAGTTCTTC
CASISYPSGSFEQFF
>TRBD1|TRBV9|TRBJ2-3|-
TGTGCCAGCAGCGTAACGGGACAGGGTCGGAGGGATACGCAGTATTTT
CASSVTGQGRRDTQYF
>-|TRBV6-5|TRBJ1-6|-
TGTGCCAGCAGTAGATCAGCGTCCTCACCCCTCCACTTT
CASSRSASSPLHF
>TRBD1|TRBV5-1|TRBJ2-3|-
TGCGCCAGCAGCTTGGGGGACAGTGGTGGGGATACGCAGTATTTT
CASSLGDSGGDTQYF
>TRBD1|TRBV6-5|TRBJ1-2|-
TGTGCCAGCACCCAGACAGGGGGCGACTATGGCTACACCTTC
CASTQTGGDYGYTF
>TRBD1|TRBV9|TRBJ2-3|-
TGTGCCAGCAGCCCCTTGCGGGACAGGAGCACAGATACGCAGTATTTT
CASSPLRDRSTDTQYF
>-|TRBV27|TRBJ2-1|-
TGTGCCAGCAGTCGGCCAGGACTACTTAACAATGAGCAGTTCTTC
CASSRPGLLNNEQFF
>TRBD1|TRBV5-1|TRBJ2-7|once
TGCGCCAGCAGCTTGGTGGGACAGGGGCGAGAGCAGTACTTC
CASSLVGQGREQYF
>-|TRBV7-9|TRBJ1-5|-
TGTGCCAGCAGCTTAGTGGGGAGGGCAGGTGATCAGCCCCAGCATTTT
CASSLVGRAGDQPQHF
>TRBD1|TRBV14|TRBJ1-2|-
TGTGCCAGCAGCCCCCGGACAGGGGGCGTCTATGGCTACACCTTC
CASSPRTGGVYGYTF
>TRBD1|TRBV4-1|TRBJ1-5|-
TGCGCCAGCAGCCAAGATGGTGGGACAGGGCAGACTCAGCCCCAGCATTTT
CASSQDGGTGQTQPQHF
>-|TRBV9|TRBJ1-1|-
TGTGCCAGCAGCGTCGACCCCGGGATCACTGAAGCTTTCTTT
CASSVDPGITEAFF
>-|TRBV5-6|TRBJ2-1|-
TGTGCCAGCAGCCCAGGACAGCGCTCCTACAATGAGCAGTTCTTC
CASSPGQRSYNEQFF
>-|TRBV7-2|TRBJ2-7|-
TGTGCCAGCAGCACGAACGCACAGGGCTCCTACGAGCAGTACTTC
CASSTNAQGSYEQYF
>-|TRBV9|TRBJ1-1|-
TGTGCCAGCAGCGTGGACAGTACGAACACTGAAGCTTTCTTT
CASSVDSTNTEAFF
>-|TRBV5-6|TRBJ1-4|-
TGTGCCAGCAGCTCCTACGACGGAGCAACTAATGAAAAACTGTTTTTT
CASSSYDGATNEKLFF
>TRBD2|TRBV29-1|TRBJ2-5|-
TGCAGCGTTGTCGGGCTAGCGGGAGAGACCCAGTACTTC
CSVVGLAGETQYF
>TRBD1|TRBV2|TRBJ1-5|-
TGTGCCAGCAGTGAATTTGGGACAGGCAATCAGCCCCAGCATTTT
CASSEFGTGNQPQHF
>TRBD1|TRBV5-1|TRBJ1-1|-
TGCGCCAGCAGGCAGGGGGTTTCTGAAGCTTTCTTT
CASRQGVSEAFF
>TRBD1|TRBV30|TRBJ1-3|-
TGTGCCTATGGACCAGGGGGGACGAACTCTGGAAACACCATATATTTT
CAYGPGGTNSGNTIYF
>-|TRBV7-2|TRBJ2-2|-
TGTGCCAGCAGCTTCGGGATGGGGAACACCGGGGAGCTGTTTTTT
CASSFGMGNTGELFF
>TRBD2|TRBV6-5|TRBJ2-7|few
TGTGCCAGCAGTTACTCGACTAGCGGGAGCGAGCAGTACTTC
CASSYSTSGSEQYF
>-|TRBV12-3/TRBV12-4|TRBJ1-4|-
TGTGCCAGCAGTCGGCGGATAGAAAAACTGTTTTTT
CASSRRIEKLFF
>TRBD2|TRBV7-8|TRBJ2-1|-
TGTGCCAGCAGCTTATTACTAGCGGATTGGAATGAGCAGTTCTTC
CASSLLLADWNEQFF
>TRBD1|TRBV10-3|TRBJ2-1|-
TGTGCCATCAGTGAGTCGGTCAGGGGGAATGAGCAGTTCTTC
CAISESVRGNEQFF
>TRBD1|TRBV2|TRBJ1-1|-
TGTGCCAGCAGTGGACAGGGGAGTGGGAACACTGAAGCTTTCTTT
CASSGQGSGNTEAFF
>TRBD1|TRBV14|TRBJ2-7|-
TGTGCCAGCAGCCAACAAGGGGGCAACTCTAACGAGCAGTACTTC
CASSQQGGNSNEQYF
>TRBD2|TRBV5-6|TRBJ2-7|-
TGTGCCAGCAGCTCTCCAGCGGGAAGCTACGAGCAGTACTTC
CASSSPAGSYEQYF